Below are 11 T cell receptor beta chains sequenced from a single sample in a study of Graves' ophthalmopathy and Graves' hyperthyroidism. Amplification of TCR beta CDR3 regions used RNA transcripts. RT-PCR with HTBI primers came first, then second-round multiplex PCR. Each CDR3 protein is one row after TCRdb ran MiXCR on the multiplex PCR reads. The repertoire consists of approximately 1.2 million distinct CDR3 sequences, with about two fifths occurring once and the leading ten covering more than 9.5%. The sample taken for sequencing was peripheral blood or thyroid tissue (not recorded which). Source of these receptors: an adult man with Graves' hyperthyroidism.

Details on this clonotype: A read error may be the cause here, since a much bigger clone is one base away. Since no conserved phenylalanine or tryptophan closes the CDR3, a read error is the likely cause. The gene calls are TRBV9 and TRBJ2-2; D might be TRBD1 (6 bases). Deletions cut 6 bases from V and 1 base from J, with 13 bases between. The CDR3 length is 15 residues. Germline V gene data show CDR1 as SGDLS and CDR2 as YYNGEE. CDR3 amino acids: CASIAGTLNTGELFL. The CDR3 region has the DNA TGTGCCAGCATCGCCGGGACACTGAACACCGGGGAGCTGTTTCTT.

This clonotype was counted at least ten times. The J gene is TRBJ2-7, the V gene TRBV5-1; D is unresolved. V was clipped by 5 bases and J by 2 bases, with 14 bases between them. The germline gives CDR1 SGHRS, CDR2 YFSETQ. This CDR3 has 14 amino acids. The CDR3 nucleotides are TGCGCCAGCAGAAACGGGCCCTCCACCTACGAGCAGTACTTC. Its translation: CASRNGPSTYEQYF.

The gene calls are TRBV20-1 and TRBJ1-1; possibly TRBD1 for D (5 bases). Trimming removed 6 bases at V and 7 bases at J, with 21 bases between. The CDR3 has 14 amino acids. Germline assignment: CDR1 DFQATT and CDR2 SNEGSKA (reference sequence). In DNA, the CDR3 is TGCAGTGCCATTAGGAGGGACGGCGGGCGTGAAGCTTTCTTT. It codes for CSAIRRDGGREAFF.

V and J are TRBV5-5 and TRBJ2-3; D might be TRBD2 (5 bases). V dropped 4 bases and J dropped 1 base, with 10 bases sitting between them. This CDR3 contains 14 residues. Germline CDR1 and CDR2: SGHKS and YYEKEE (reference sequence). The CDR3 nucleotides read TGTGCCAGCAGCGCCCTGAGGGGCACAGATACGCAGTATTTT. Encoded protein: CASSALRGTDTQYF. Full variable domain (remainder filled in from reference TRBV5-5 and TRBJ2-3): DAGVTQSPTHLIKTRGQQVTLRCSPISGHKSVSWYQQVLGQGPQFIFQYYEKEERGRGNFPDRFSARQFPNYSSELNVNALLLGDSALYLCASSALRGTDTQYFGPGTRLTVL.

V is TRBV29-1 and J is TRBJ2-7; 8 bases are a match to TRBD2. CDR3 length equals 14 residues. Germline trimming cut 4 bases from V and 4 bases from J; bases unmatched to any gene: 9. CDR1 and CDR2 (germline): SQVTM, ANQGSEA. DNA for the CDR3: TGCAGCGTTGGCCCGGGGGGGGGCAGTTACGAGCAGTACTTC. This gives the protein CSVGPGGGSYEQYF.

At least ten counts were recorded for this clonotype. V usage is TRBV7-9 and J usage is TRBJ2-7, with 7 positions matching TRBD1. J was trimmed by 3 bases and V by 6 bases; bases with no gene match: 14. The CDR3 is 16 residues long. CDR1 is SEHNR, CDR2 FQNEAQ, per germline (reference sequence). The CDR3 bases are TGTGCCAGCAGTCGAGAGCCCCACAGGGGCAACTACGAGCAGTACTTC. Amino acid sequence: CASSREPHRGNYEQYF. The whole variable domain, filled in from reference TRBV7-9 and TRBJ2-7, reads DTGVSQNPRHKITKRGQNVTFRCDPISEHNRLYWYRQTLGQGPEFLTYFQNEAQLEKSRLLSDRFSAERPKGSFSTLEIQRTEQGDSAMYLCASSREPHRGNYEQYFGPGTRLTVT.

The gene calls are TRBV20-1 and TRBJ2-2, with D unclear. Germline-derived CDR1 and CDR2 are DFQATT and SNEGSKA (reference sequence). Trimming left V 3 bases short and J 7 bases short, with 9 bases between. The CDR3 covers 12 residues. The CDR3 loop reads CSASTGVGELFF. The CDR3 nucleotides are TGCAGTGCTAGTACGGGTGTCGGGGAGCTGTTTTTT.

This clonotype was counted many times. The V and J genes are TRBV20-1 and TRBJ2-2; D remains unclear. The CDR3 totals 17 residues. V was shortened by 0 bases and J by 5 bases, with 19 bases between the two germline ends. Germline CDR1 and CDR2: DFQATT and SNEGSKA (reference sequence). CDR3 sequence: CSARDETLGFGTGELFF. CDR3 bases: TGCAGTGCTAGAGATGAGACCCTAGGGTTTGGGACCGGGGAGCTGTTTTTT.

This clonotype was seen a few times. The V call is TRBV6-5, the J call TRBJ1-1; maybe TRBD1 (6 bases). This CDR3 is 14 amino acids long. V was pared by 6 bases and J by 0 bases, with 11 bases between. From germline, CDR1 is MNHEY and CDR2 SVGAGI. CDR3 residues: CASRQDRLNTEAFF. Written as DNA, the CDR3 is TGTGCCAGCAGGCAGGACAGATTGAACACTGAAGCTTTCTTT.

There are many counts of this clonotype. This chain joins TRBV6-5 and TRBJ1-2; D ambiguous. V lost 0 bases and J 7 bases, leaving 9 bases between the germline ends. The germline gives CDR1 MNHEY, CDR2 SVGAGI. This CDR3 comprises 13 residues. CDR3 coding DNA: TGTGCCAGCAGTTACTCTGGTTCTGGTGGCTACACCTTC. This encodes CASSYSGSGGYTF.

Turning to this clonotype: Because the CDR3's place on the DNA is in doubt, the DNA is left out and the CDR3 is given as listed by TCRdb. The rearrangement uses TRBV2 and TRBJ2-5; the D call in the table, TRBD2, was not verified against the DNA. Germline CDR1 and CDR2: SNHLY and FYNNEI. The CDR3 is made up of 15 amino acids, end residues included. The CDR3 loop reads CACSVERGYQETQYF.